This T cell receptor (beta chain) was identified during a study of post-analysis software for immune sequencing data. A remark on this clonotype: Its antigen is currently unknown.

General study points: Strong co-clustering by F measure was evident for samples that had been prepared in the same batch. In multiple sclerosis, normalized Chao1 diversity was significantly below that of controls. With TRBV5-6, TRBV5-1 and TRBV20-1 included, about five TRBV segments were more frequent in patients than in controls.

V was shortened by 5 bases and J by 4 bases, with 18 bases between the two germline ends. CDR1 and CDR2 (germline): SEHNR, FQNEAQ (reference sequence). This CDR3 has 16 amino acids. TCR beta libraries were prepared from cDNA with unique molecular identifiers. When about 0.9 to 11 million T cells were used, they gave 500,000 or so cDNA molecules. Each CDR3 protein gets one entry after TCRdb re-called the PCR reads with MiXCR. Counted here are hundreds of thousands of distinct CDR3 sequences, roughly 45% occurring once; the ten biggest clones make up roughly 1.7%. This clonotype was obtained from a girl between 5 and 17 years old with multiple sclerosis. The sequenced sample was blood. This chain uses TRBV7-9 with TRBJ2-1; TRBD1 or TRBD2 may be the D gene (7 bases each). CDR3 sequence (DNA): TGTGCCAGCAGCCCCCAGGGGGGACTACTTTACAATGAGCAGTTCTTC. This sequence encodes CASSPQGGLLYNEQFF. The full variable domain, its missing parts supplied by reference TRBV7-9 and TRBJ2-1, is DTGVSQNPRHKITKRGQNVTFRCDPISEHNRLYWYRQTLGQGPEFLTYFQNEAQLEKSRLLSDRFSAERPKGSFSTLEIQRTEQGDSAMYLCASSPQGGLLYNEQFFGPGTRLTVL.